These T cell receptor beta chains were read from a single sample in a study of cytomegalovirus exposure and HLA in healthy donors. The assay was immunoSEQ multiplex PCR, and TCRdb's table has in-frame clones only and misses some. The sample gives more than 95,000 clones, roughly nine tenths of which show up once; 1% to 1.4% is in the top ten. Sequencing was performed on PBMCs. The receptors here all came from a woman aged 18-35 years in good health and CMV-seronegative. CDR3s include the opening cysteine and the closing phenylalanine or tryptophan. D genes are given only for firm matches. Some rows mark clone size as missing; the rest say once, few, many or name a class of expanded clone.

j_gene | abundance | v_gene | d_gene | CDR3aa | CDR3nt
TRBJ2-1 | - | TRBV29-1 | TRBD1 | CSMTWTGSVNEQFF | TGCAGCATGACATGGACAGGGTCCGTCAATGAGCAGTTCTTC
TRBJ1-4 | - | TRBV19 | TRBD1 | CASKTLAGGMATNEKLFF | TGTGCCAGTAAGACCCTCGCAGGGGGCATGGCAACTAATGAAAAACTGTTTTTT
TRBJ2-2 | once | TRBV25-1 | - | CASRRGFTGELFF | TGTGCCAGCAGACGAGGGTTCACCGGGGAGCTGTTTTTT
TRBJ1-2 | - | TRBV28 | TRBD1 | CASTQGAPVYGYTF | TGTGCGAGCACGCAGGGGGCGCCGGTCTATGGCTACACCTTC
TRBJ1-3 | once | TRBV28 | TRBD1 | CASSIRQGYPGNTIYF | TGTGCCAGCAGTATCCGACAGGGGTATCCTGGAAACACCATATATTTT
TRBJ1-1 | - | TRBV29-1 | - | CSVVIDTEAFF | TGCAGCGTTGTGATAGACACTGAAGCTTTCTTT
TRBJ2-7 | - | TRBV28 | TRBD2 | CASRSSSAGASSYEQYF | TGTGCCAGCAGATCGTCGTCGGCGGGAGCCAGCTCCTACGAGCAGTACTTC
TRBJ2-1 | - | TRBV27 | - | CASSSDYWAGNEQFF | TGTGCCAGCAGTTCCGACTATTGGGCGGGGAATGAGCAGTTCTTC
TRBJ1-1 | - | TRBV5-1 | TRBD1 | CASSLVQGAPTGSTEAFF | TGCGCCAGCAGCTTGGTACAGGGGGCGCCGACAGGGAGCACTGAAGCTTTCTTT
TRBJ2-3 | - | TRBV10-1 | TRBD1 | CASSETGTGEADTQYF | TGCGCCAGCAGTGAGACCGGGACAGGGGAAGCAGATACGCAGTATTTT
TRBJ2-7 | - | TRBV5-1 | TRBD1 | CASSLKFGQAPVQYF | TGCGCCAGCAGCTTGAAATTCGGACAGGCCCCGGTGCAGTACTTC
TRBJ2-2 | - | TRBV6-6 | - | CASRKGQNTGELFF | TGTGCCAGCAGGAAGGGACAAAACACCGGGGAGCTGTTTTTT
TRBJ2-5 | - | TRBV28 | TRBD2 | CASSASGDGLQETQYF | TGTGCCAGCAGTGCTAGCGGAGACGGACTACAAGAGACCCAGTACTTC
TRBJ2-1 | - | TRBV25-1 | TRBD2 | CASSEYIGGRADNEQFF | TGTGCCAGCAGTGAATATATTGGCGGGAGGGCCGACAATGAGCAGTTCTTC
TRBJ2-5 | - | TRBV5-8 | TRBD1 | CASSSRQGRETQYF | TGTGCCAGCAGCTCCCGACAGGGGAGAGAGACCCAGTACTTC
TRBJ1-3 | - | TRBV2 | TRBD1 | CASRTGTGGFSSGNTIYF | TGTGCCAGCAGGACCGGGACAGGGGGCTTCAGCTCTGGAAACACCATATATTTT
TRBJ2-2 | - | TRBV28 | - | CASSLFGQTGELFF | TGTGCCAGCAGTTTATTCGGACAGACCGGGGAGCTGTTTTTT
TRBJ2-2 | - | TRBV18 | - | CASSLSTEASGELFF | TGTGCCAGCTCACTCTCCACGGAGGCGTCCGGGGAGCTGTTTTTT
TRBJ1-6 | - | TRBV2 | TRBD1 | CASKGQYNSPLHF | TGTGCCAGCAAGGGACAGTATAATTCACCCCTCCACTTT
TRBJ2-1 | - | TRBV6-6 | - | CASSYSGGSEQFF | TGTGCCAGCAGTTACTCTGGGGGCTCTGAGCAGTTCTTC
TRBJ2-7 | - | TRBV7-6 | - | CASSLAAAGLPLYEQYF | TGTGCCAGCAGCTTAGCGGCGGCGGGCCTCCCTCTCTACGAGCAGTACTTC
TRBJ1-6 | - | TRBV6-1 | TRBD1 | CASSEETGVVSPLHF | TGTGCCAGCAGTGAGGAGACAGGGGTAGTTTCACCCCTCCACTTT
TRBJ2-1 | - | TRBV28 | - | CASSEQGRNYEQFF | TGTGCCAGCAGTGAACAGGGAAGGAATTATGAGCAGTTCTTC
TRBJ2-1 | - | TRBV5-1 | - | CASRLGLTSSYNEQFF | TGCGCCAGCAGACTTGGCTTAACTAGCTCCTACAATGAGCAGTTCTTC
TRBJ1-1 | - | TRBV7-2 | - | CASSLLWNTEAFF | TGTGCCAGCAGCTTACTCTGGAACACTGAAGCTTTCTTT
TRBJ2-3 | once | TRBV25-1 | TRBD2 | CASSDPTSGRVADTQYF | TGTGCCAGCAGTGATCCCACTAGCGGGAGGGTAGCAGATACGCAGTATTTT
TRBJ1-6 | - | TRBV28 | - | CASSGPGDSPLHF | TGTGCCAGCAGTGGCCCGGGGGATTCACCCCTCCACTTT
TRBJ2-3 | - | TRBV5-6 | - | CASSWEDSDTQYF | TGTGCCAGCAGCTGGGAGGACTCTGATACGCAGTATTTT
TRBJ1-4 | - | TRBV5-4 | - | CASSLAAPVRGGEKLFF | TGTGCCAGCAGCTTGGCAGCCCCGGTAAGGGGTGGTGAAAAACTGTTTTTT
TRBJ1-2 | - | TRBV10-3 | - | CAISESGLFRGYTF | TGTGCCATCAGTGAGTCCGGTCTGTTTAGAGGCTACACCTTC
TRBJ2-1 | - | TRBV2 | - | CASSGLAPEIYNEQFF | TGTGCCAGCAGCGGGCTAGCGCCGGAAATCTACAATGAGCAGTTCTTC
TRBJ1-6 | - | TRBV6-1 | TRBD1 | CASSEGSRGDSPLHF | TGTGCCAGCAGTGAAGGGTCCAGGGGGGATTCACCCCTCCACTTT
TRBJ1-5 | - | TRBV6-1 | TRBD1 | CASSDLGTGDNQPQHF | TGTGCCAGCAGTGATCTAGGGACAGGGGACAATCAGCCCCAGCATTTT
TRBJ2-4 | few | TRBV27 | - | CASSDRGLAKNIQYF | TGTGCCAGCAGTGACCGGGGTTTAGCCAAAAACATTCAGTACTTC
TRBJ2-7 | - | TRBV10-1 | TRBD1 | CASSESRQGSYEQYF | TGCGCCAGCAGTGAATCGCGACAGGGCTCCTACGAGCAGTACTTC
TRBJ1-2 | - | TRBV5-1 | TRBD1 | CASSLGTGGYGYTF | TGCGCCAGCAGCTTGGGGACAGGAGGCTATGGCTACACCTTC
TRBJ1-2 | - | TRBV28 | - | CASSSFFTGPTNYGYTF | TGTGCCAGCAGTTCCTTCTTTACAGGTCCAACAAACTATGGCTACACCTTC
TRBJ2-7 | once | TRBV7-9 | TRBD1 | CASSLQGANEQYF | TGTGCCAGCAGCTTGCAGGGGGCAAACGAGCAGTACTTC
TRBJ1-1 | - | TRBV2 | - | CASSESSEAFF | TGTGCCAGCAGTGAAAGTAGTGAGGCTTTCTTT
TRBJ1-2 | once | TRBV18 | - | CASSPGGVGGYTF | TGTGCCAGCTCACCTGGGGGGGTCGGCGGCTACACCTTC
TRBJ2-2 | - | TRBV11-2 | TRBD2 | CASAGGPSGELFF | TGTGCCAGCGCGGGGGGCCCCTCCGGGGAGCTGTTTTTT
TRBJ2-1 | - | TRBV19 | TRBD2 | CASSMTRGRVNEQFF | TGTGCCAGTAGTATGACTCGCGGGAGGGTAAATGAGCAGTTCTTC
TRBJ2-3 | - | TRBV7-9 | - | CASSVPRGDAGKADTQYF | TGTGCCAGCAGCGTCCCCAGGGGGGACGCGGGAAAGGCAGATACGCAGTATTTT
TRBJ1-1 | once | TRBV2 | - | CASRTGDRPNTEAFF | TGTGCCAGCAGGACCGGTGACAGACCGAACACTGAAGCTTTCTTT
TRBJ1-3 | once | TRBV5-1 | - | CASSPLGLSGNTIYF | TGCGCCAGCAGCCCTCTAGGTCTATCGGGAAACACCATATATTTT